This TCR beta chain was sequenced during a study of CD8+ T cells in alopecia areata. At the level of the study: The authors scored treated patients' severity by affected scalp percentage.

Study findings and constraints: Normal skin's resident alphabeta T cells are sequenced alongside lesional scalp T cells. Normal scalp showed lower clonality than lesional scalp, especially alopecia totalis/universalis.

Sequencing relied on a cDNA template that was reverse transcribed from extracted RNA. Method: immunoSEQ multiplex PCR; TCRdb's copy keeps in-frame clones and lacks some. The data show tens of thousands of clones, just over 70% seen once. Documented treatment: oral pan-JAK inhibitor, 5-10 mg twice daily. This clone showed up just a few times. The antigen is undetermined. This receptor was taken from a human donor with alopecia areata. Sequencing was performed on CD8+ T cells sorted from blood, taken at week 44, from a patient treated with tofacitinib.

The CDR3: CASSSPLVAGRYEQYF. Here the CDR3 DNA reads TGTGCCAGCAGCTCCCCATTGGTAGCGGGGAGATACGAGCAGTACTTC. The V call is TRBV11-2, the J call TRBJ2-7; 8 bases are a match to TRBD2. Germline CDR1 is SGHAT and CDR2 is FQNNGV. The CDR3 has 16 residues. V trimming: 4 bases; J trimming: 4 bases; junction bases outside the gene matches: 12.